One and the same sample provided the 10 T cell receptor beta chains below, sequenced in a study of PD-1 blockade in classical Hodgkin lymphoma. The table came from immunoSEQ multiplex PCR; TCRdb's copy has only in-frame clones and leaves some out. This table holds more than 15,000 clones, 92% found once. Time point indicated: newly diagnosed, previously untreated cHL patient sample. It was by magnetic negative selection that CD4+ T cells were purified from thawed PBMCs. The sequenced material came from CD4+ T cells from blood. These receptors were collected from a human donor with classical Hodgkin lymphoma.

The CDR3 coding sequence is TGCGCCAGCAGCCAGGAGATCTCCTACGAGCAGTACTTC. Its protein is CASSQEISYEQYF. The rearrangement links TRBV4-1 to TRBJ2-7; D gene uncertain. Germline values: CDR1 MGHRA, CDR2 YSYEKL. This CDR3 comprises 13 residues. V lost 3 bases to trimming and J lost 0 bases, with 6 bases between them.

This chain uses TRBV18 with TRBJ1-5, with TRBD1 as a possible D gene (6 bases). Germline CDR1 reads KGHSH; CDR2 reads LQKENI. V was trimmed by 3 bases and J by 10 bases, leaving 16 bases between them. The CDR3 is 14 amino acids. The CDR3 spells CASSPGQQLSPQHF. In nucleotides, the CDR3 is TGTGCCAGCTCACCCGGACAGCAACTCAGCCCCCAGCATTTT.

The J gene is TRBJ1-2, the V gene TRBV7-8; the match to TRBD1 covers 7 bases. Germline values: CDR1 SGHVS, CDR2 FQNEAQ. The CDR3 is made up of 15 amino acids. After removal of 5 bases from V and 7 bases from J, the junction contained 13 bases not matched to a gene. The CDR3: CASSPTRQGEIGYTF. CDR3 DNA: TGTGCCAGCAGCCCCACCCGGCAGGGGGAGATTGGCTACACCTTC.

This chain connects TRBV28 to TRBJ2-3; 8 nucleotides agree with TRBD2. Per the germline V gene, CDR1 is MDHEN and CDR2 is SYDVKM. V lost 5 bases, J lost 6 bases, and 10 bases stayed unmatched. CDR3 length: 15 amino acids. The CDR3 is CASSPPGRGADTQYF. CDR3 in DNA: TGTGCCAGCAGTCCCCCGGGGCGGGGGGCCGATACGCAGTATTTT.

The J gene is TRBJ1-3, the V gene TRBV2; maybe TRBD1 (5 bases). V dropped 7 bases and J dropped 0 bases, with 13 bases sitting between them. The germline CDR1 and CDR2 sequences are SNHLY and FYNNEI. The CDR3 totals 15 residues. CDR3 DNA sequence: TGTGCCAGCATAAAAGGGGTGGGCTCTGGAAACACCATATATTTT. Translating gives CASIKGVGSGNTIYF. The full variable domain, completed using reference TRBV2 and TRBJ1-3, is EPEVTQTPSHQVTQMGQEVILRCVPISNHLYFYWYRQILGQKVEFLVSFYNNEISEKSEIFDDQFSVERPDGSNFTLKIRSTKLEDSAMYFCASIKGVGSGNTIYFGEGSWLTVV.

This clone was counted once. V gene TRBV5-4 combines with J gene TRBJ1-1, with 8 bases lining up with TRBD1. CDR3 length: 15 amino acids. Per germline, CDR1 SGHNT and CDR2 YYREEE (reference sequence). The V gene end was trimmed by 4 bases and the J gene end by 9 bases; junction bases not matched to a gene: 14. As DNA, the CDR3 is TGTGCCAGCAGCGGAACAACAGGGGGTGAGGTTAAAGCTTTCTTT. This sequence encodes CASSGTTGGEVKAFF.

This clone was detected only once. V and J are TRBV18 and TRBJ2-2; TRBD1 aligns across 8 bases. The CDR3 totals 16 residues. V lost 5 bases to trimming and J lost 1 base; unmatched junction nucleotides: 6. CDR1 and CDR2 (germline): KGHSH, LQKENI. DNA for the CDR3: TGTGCCAGCTCAACCTCCGGGACAGGGAACACCGGGGAGCTGTTTTTT. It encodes CASSTSGTGNTGELFF.

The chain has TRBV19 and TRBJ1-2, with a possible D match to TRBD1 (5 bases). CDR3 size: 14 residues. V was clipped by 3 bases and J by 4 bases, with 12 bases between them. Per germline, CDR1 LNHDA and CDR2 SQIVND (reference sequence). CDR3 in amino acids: CASSIRARTYGYTF. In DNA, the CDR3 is TGTGCCAGTAGTATCAGGGCAAGGACCTATGGCTACACCTTC.

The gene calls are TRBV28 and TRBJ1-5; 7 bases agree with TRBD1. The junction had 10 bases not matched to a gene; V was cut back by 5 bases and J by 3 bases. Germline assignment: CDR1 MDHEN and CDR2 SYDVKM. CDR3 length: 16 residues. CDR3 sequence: CASSANTGAFNQPQHF. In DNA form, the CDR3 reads TGTGCCAGCAGTGCCAACACAGGGGCCTTCAATCAGCCCCAGCATTTT.

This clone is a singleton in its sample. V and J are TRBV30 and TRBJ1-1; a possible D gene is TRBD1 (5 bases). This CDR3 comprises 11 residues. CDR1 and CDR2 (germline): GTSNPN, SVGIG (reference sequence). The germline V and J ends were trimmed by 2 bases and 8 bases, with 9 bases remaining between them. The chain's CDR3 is CAWSLGGEAFF. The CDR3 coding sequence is TGTGCCTGGAGTCTGGGGGGGGAAGCTTTCTTT.